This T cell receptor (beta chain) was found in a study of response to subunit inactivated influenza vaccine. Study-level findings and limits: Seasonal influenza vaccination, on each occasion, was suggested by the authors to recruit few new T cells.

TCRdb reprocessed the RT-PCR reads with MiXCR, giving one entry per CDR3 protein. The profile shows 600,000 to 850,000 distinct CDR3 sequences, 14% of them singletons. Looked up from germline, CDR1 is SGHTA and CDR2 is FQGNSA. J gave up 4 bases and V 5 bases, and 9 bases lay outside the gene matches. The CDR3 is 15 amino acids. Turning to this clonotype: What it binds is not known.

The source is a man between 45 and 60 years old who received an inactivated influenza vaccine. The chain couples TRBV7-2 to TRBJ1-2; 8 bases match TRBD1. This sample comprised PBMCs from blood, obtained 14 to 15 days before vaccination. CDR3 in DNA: TGTACCAGCAGCCCTGCCCAGGGGGCCCGCTATGGCTACACCTTC. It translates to CTSSPAQGARYGYTF.